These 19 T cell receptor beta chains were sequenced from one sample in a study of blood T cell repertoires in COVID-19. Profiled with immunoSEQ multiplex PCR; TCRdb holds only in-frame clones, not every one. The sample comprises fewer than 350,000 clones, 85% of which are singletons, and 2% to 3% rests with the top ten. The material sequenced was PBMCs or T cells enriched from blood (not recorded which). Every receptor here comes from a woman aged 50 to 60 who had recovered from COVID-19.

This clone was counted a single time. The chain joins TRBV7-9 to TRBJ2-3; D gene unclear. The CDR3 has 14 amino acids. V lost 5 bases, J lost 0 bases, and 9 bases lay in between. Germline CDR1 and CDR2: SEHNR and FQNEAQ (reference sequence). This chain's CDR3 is CASSTIPSTDTQYF. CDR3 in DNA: TGTGCCAGCAGCACTATTCCTAGCACAGATACGCAGTATTTT.

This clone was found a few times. The CDR3 DNA sequence: TGTGCCAGCAGCCGTCTCCAGGGGGCGGCCACTGAAGCTTTCTTT. Encoded protein: CASSRLQGAATEAFF. The chain is built from TRBV11-2 and TRBJ1-1; 8 bases line up with TRBD1. V shed 5 bases, J shed 4 bases, and the junction held 9 bases outside the gene matches. CDR1 and CDR2 from the germline V gene are SGHAT and FQNNGV. The CDR3 is 15 residues long.

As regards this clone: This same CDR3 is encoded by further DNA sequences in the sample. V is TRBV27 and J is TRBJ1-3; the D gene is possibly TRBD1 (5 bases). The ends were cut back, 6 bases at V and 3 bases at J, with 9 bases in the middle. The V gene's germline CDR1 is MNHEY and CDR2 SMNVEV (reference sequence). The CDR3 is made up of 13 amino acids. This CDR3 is CASRGQGGNTIYF. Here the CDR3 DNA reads TGTGCCAGCAGGGGGCAAGGTGGAAACACCATATATTTT.

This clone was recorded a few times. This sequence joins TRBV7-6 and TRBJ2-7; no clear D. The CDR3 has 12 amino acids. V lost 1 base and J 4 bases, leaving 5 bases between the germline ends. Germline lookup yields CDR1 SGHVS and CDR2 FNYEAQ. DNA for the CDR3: TGTGCCAGCAGCTTAGATGCGTACGAGCAGTACTTC. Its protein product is CASSLDAYEQYF.

CDR3 bases: TGTGCCAGCAGTTATCAGCGGCAGGGGCGCAATCAGCCCCAGCATTTT. This gives the protein CASSYQRQGRNQPQHF. The chain couples TRBV28 to TRBJ1-5, with D possibly matching TRBD1 (6 bases). Germline V CDR1 and CDR2: MDHEN, SYDVKM. There are 16 residues in the CDR3. The V and J ends lost 4 bases and 2 bases respectively, with 15 bases between them.

The CDR3: CASSKDEENSNQPQHF. The CDR3 DNA follows: TGTGCCAGCAGCAAAGACGAGGAAAATAGCAATCAGCCCCAGCATTTT. This chain joins TRBV21-1 and TRBJ1-5. TRBV21-1 counts as a pseudogene. The CDR3 sequence is 16 residues long.

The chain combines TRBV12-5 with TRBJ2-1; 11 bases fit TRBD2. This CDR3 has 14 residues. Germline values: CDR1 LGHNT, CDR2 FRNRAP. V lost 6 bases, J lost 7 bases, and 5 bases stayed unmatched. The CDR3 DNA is TGTGCTAGTGGAATAGCGGGGGGGCGGAATGAGCAGTTCTTC. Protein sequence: CASGIAGGRNEQFF.

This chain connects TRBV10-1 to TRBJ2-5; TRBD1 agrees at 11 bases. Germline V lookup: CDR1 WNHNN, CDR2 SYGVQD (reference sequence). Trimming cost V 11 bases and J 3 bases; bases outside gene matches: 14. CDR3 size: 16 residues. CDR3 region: CAGLSQGGQGEETQYF. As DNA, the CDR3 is TGCGCCGGGCTCTCCCAGGGGGGACAGGGGGAAGAGACCCAGTACTTC.

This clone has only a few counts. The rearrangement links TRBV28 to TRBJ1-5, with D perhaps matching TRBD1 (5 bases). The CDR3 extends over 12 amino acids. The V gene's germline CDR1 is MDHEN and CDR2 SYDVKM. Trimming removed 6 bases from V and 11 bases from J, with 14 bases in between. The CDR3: CASRIAGRSQHF. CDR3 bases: TGTGCCAGCAGAATTGCAGGGCGCTCCCAGCATTTT.

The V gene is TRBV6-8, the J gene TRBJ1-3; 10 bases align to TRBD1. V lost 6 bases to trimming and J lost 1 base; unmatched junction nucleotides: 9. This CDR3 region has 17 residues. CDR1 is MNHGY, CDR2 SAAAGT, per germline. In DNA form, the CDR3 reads TGTGCCAGCAGCTACGGACAGGGGGTATATTCTGGAAACACCATATATTTT. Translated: CASSYGQGVYSGNTIYF.

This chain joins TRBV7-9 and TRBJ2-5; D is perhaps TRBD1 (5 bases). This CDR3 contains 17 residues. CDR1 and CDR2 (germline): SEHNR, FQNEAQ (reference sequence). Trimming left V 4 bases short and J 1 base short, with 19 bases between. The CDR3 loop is CASSSKHVGVSQETQYF. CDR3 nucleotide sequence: TGTGCCAGCAGCTCCAAGCATGTAGGGGTGTCCCAAGAGACCCAGTACTTC.

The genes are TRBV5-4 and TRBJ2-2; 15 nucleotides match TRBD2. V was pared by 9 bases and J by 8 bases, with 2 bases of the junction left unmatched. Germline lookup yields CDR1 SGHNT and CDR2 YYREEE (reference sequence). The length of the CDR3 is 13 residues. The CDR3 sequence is CAMGLAGGGELFF. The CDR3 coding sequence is TGTGCCATGGGACTAGCGGGAGGAGGGGAGCTGTTTTTT.

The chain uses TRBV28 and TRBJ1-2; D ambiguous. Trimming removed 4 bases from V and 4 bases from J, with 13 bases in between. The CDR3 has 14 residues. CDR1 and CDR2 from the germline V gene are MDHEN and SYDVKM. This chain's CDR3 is CASSWAWAGYGYTF. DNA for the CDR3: TGTGCCAGCAGTTGGGCCTGGGCGGGCTATGGCTACACCTTC.

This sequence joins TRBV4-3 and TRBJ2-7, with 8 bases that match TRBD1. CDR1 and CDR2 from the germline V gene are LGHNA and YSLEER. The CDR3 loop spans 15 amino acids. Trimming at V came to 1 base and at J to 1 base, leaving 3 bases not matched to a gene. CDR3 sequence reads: CASSQGDRRSYEQYF. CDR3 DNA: TGCGCCAGCAGCCAAGGGGACAGGCGGTCCTACGAGCAGTACTTC.

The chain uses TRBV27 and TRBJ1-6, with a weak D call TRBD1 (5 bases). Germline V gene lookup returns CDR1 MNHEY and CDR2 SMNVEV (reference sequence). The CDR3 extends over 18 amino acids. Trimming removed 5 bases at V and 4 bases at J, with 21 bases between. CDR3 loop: CASSPYLGRALYNSPLHF. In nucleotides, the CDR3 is TGTGCCAGCAGTCCCTATCTGGGCAGGGCCCTTTATAATTCACCCCTCCACTTT.

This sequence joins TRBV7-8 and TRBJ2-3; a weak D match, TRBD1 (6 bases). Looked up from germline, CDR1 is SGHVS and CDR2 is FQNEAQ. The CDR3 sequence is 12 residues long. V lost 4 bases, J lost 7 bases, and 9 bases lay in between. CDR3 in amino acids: CASSWDKYTQYF. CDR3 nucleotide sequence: TGTGCCAGCAGCTGGGACAAATATACGCAGTATTTT.

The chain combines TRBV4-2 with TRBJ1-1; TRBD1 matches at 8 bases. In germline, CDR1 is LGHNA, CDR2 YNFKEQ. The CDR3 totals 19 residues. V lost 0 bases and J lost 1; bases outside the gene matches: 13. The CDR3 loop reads CASSQEVSYSGTGNTEAFF. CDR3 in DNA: TGTGCCAGCAGCCAAGAGGTGTCATACTCCGGGACAGGGAACACTGAAGCTTTCTTT.

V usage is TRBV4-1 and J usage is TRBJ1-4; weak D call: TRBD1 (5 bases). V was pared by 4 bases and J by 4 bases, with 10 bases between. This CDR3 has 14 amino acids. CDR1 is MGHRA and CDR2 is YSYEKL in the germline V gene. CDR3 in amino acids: CASSPGAVNEKLFF. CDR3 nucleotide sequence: TGCGCCAGCAGCCCTGGGGCAGTTAATGAAAAACTGTTTTTT.

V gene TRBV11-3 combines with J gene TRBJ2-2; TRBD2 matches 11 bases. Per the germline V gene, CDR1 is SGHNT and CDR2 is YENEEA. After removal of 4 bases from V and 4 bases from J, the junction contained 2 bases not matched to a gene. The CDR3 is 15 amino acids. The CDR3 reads CASSSSGGTTGELFF. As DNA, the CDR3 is TGTGCCAGCAGCTCTAGCGGGGGGACCACCGGGGAGCTGTTTTTT.